Each of the 28 T cell receptor beta chains below was sequenced from the same sample in a study of blood T cell repertoires in COVID-19. Using immunoSEQ multiplex PCR, the repertoire was profiled, and TCRdb retains in-frame clones only, with some absent. Of some 99,000 clones in the sample, about 90% were seen once. What was sequenced was peripheral blood. These receptors were collected from a man between 65 and 85 years old with acute or convalescent COVID-19.

This clone occurred once. The V and J genes are TRBV11-2 and TRBJ2-7; 8 bases are a match to TRBD2. V was pared by 1 base and J by 6 bases, with 5 bases of the junction left unmatched. Looked up from germline, CDR1 is SGHAT and CDR2 is FQNNGV. The CDR3 is 14 residues long. The CDR3 DNA follows: TGTGCCAGCAGCTTAGCCGGGGGGGCTGGCGAGCAGTACTTC. Translated, it gives CASSLAGGAGEQYF. The full variable domain, with the rest looked up from reference TRBV11-2 and TRBJ2-7, is EAGVAQSPRYKIIEKRQSVAFWCNPISGHATLYWYQQILGQGPKLLIQFQNNGVVDDSQLPKDRFSAERLKGVDSTLKIQPAKLEDSAVYLCASSLAGGAGEQYFGPGTRLTVT.

Turning to this clone: An end of the junction differs from the germline gene, which may be a read error. The gene calls are TRBV5-1 and TRBJ1-2; 10 bases line up with TRBD1. The germline CDR1 and CDR2 sequences are SGHRS and YFSETQ. CDR3 length: 15 amino acids. DNA of the CDR3: TGCGCCAGCAGCTTGAGACAGGGGGCTCAGTATGGCTACACTTTC. Its protein product is CASSLRQGAQYGYTF.

This clone was detected a few times. This chain uses TRBV10-3 with TRBJ1-6, with TRBD1 matching over 7 bases. V lost 7 bases, J lost 7 bases, and 1 base stayed unmatched. Germline lookup yields CDR1 ENHRY and CDR2 SYGVKD. CDR3 size: 12 residues. The CDR3 reads CAIKGQNSPLHF. The CDR3 nucleotides read TGTGCCATCAAGGGACAGAATTCACCCCTCCACTTT.

The genes are TRBV7-3 and TRBJ2-6; possible D gene TRBD1, 5 bases. This CDR3 has 18 residues. The V gene lost 2 bases and the J gene lost 0 bases, with 14 bases spanning the gap. The V gene's germline CDR1 is SGHTA and CDR2 FQGTGA. Here the CDR3 reads CASSLLGPKISGANVLTF. In DNA, the CDR3 is TGTGCCAGCAGCTTATTGGGGCCGAAAATCTCTGGGGCCAACGTCCTGACTTTC.

The CDR3 is CSASASGDYEQYF. The CDR3, as DNA: TGCAGTGCTAGTGCTAGCGGGGACTACGAGCAGTACTTC. The chain employs TRBV20-1 and TRBJ2-7; 9 nucleotides line up with TRBD2. Germline trimming cut 3 bases from V and 3 bases from J; bases unmatched to any gene: 3. The germline CDR1 and CDR2 sequences are DFQATT and SNEGSKA (reference sequence). The CDR3 has 13 residues.

The V gene is TRBV10-2, the J gene TRBJ1-2; 11 bases are shared with TRBD1. This CDR3 is built from 14 residues. Looked up from germline, CDR1 is WSHSY and CDR2 is SAAADI. J gave up 7 bases and V 8 bases, and 9 bases lay outside the gene matches. The CDR3 region has the DNA TGCGCCAGCGGAACTACCGGGACAGGGGGTGGCTACACCTTC. It yields the protein CASGTTGTGGGYTF.

This chain connects TRBV6-6 to TRBJ1-3; a weak D match, TRBD1 (5 bases). CDR3 length equals 15 residues. Germline loops: CDR1 MNHNY, CDR2 SVGAGI (reference sequence). The V gene lost 2 bases and the J gene lost 0 bases, with 8 bases spanning the gap. The CDR3 DNA is TGTGCCAGCAGTTACGTCGACAGCTCTGGAAACACCATATATTTT. This translates into CASSYVDSSGNTIYF.

This rearrangement joins TRBV7-9 to TRBJ1-5; 10 bases agree with TRBD1. Per the germline V gene, CDR1 is SEHNR and CDR2 is FQNEAQ (reference sequence). CDR3 length: 14 amino acids. V was pared by 5 bases and J by 6 bases, with 4 bases of the junction left unmatched. The CDR3 sequence: CASSETGGGQPQHF. The CDR3 DNA reads as TGTGCCAGCAGCGAGACAGGGGGCGGTCAGCCCCAGCATTTT.

The chain has TRBV2 and TRBJ2-1, with 7 bases identical to TRBD1. Germline V gene sequence: CDR1 SNHLY, CDR2 FYNNEI. The J segment lost 9 bases and the V segment lost 8 bases, leaving 13 bases of the junction unmatched. CDR3 length: 14 residues. The chain's CDR3 is CASGDRVRRGEQFF. The DNA of the CDR3 is TGTGCCAGCGGGGACAGAGTCAGAAGGGGTGAGCAGTTCTTC.

CDR3 bases: TGTGCCAGCACATTGCGTCCGGGGGGGGACACTGAAGCTTTCTTT. It specifies CASTLRPGGDTEAFF. The chain couples TRBV28 to TRBJ1-1; possible D gene TRBD1, 5 bases. Trimming removed 7 bases from V and 3 bases from J, with 18 bases in between. This CDR3 region has 15 residues. From germline, CDR1 is MDHEN and CDR2 SYDVKM. The variable domain in full, completed from reference TRBV28 and TRBJ1-1, reads DVKVTQSSRYLVKRTGEKVFLECVQDMDHENMFWYRQDPGLGLRLIYFSYDVKMKEKGDIPEGYSVSREKKERFSLILESASTNQTSMYLCASTLRPGGDTEAFFGQGTRLTVV.

The chain joins TRBV7-8 to TRBJ1-3, with no clear D. Germline V gives CDR1 SGHVS, CDR2 FQNEAQ. The CDR3 contains 16 residues. The ends were cut back, 3 bases at V and 0 bases at J, with 12 bases in the middle. CDR3 amino acids: CASSFGGQVSGNTIYF. The CDR3 nucleotides are TGTGCCAGCAGCTTCGGAGGTCAGGTCTCTGGAAACACCATATATTTT.

In this sample, this clone turned up once. The chain joins TRBV7-8 to TRBJ2-3, with 7 bases matching TRBD2. The germline CDR1 and CDR2 sequences are SGHVS and FQNEAQ. This CDR3 is 16 amino acids long. V was clipped by 1 base and J by 2 bases; unmatched bases: 6. Here the CDR3 reads CASSLDGRGNTDTQYF. CDR3 coding DNA: TGTGCCAGCAGCTTAGATGGGCGGGGGAACACAGATACGCAGTATTTT.

This clone was observed a few times. The chain joins TRBV7-8 to TRBJ1-3; TRBD1 is a possible D gene (5 bases). CDR1 SGHVS and CDR2 FQNEAQ come from the germline V gene. V was cut by 4 bases and J by 3 bases, with 10 bases left in between. This CDR3 region has 14 residues. The CDR3 DNA sequence: TGTGCCAGCAGCTACCGGGGGGTTGGAAACACCATATATTTT. Residues: CASSYRGVGNTIYF.

The chain links TRBV5-8 to TRBJ1-1, with D possibly being TRBD1 (5 bases). Germline CDR1 reads SGHTS; CDR2 reads YDEGEE. CDR3 length: 12 amino acids. The ends were cut back, 6 bases at V and 11 bases at J, with 17 bases in the middle. The CDR3 reads CASTTVGGTAFF. Here the CDR3 DNA reads TGTGCCAGCACCACCGTCGGGGGGACGGCTTTCTTT.

In its sample, this clone was seen once. Different DNA sequences within this sample yield the same CDR3. The rearrangement uses TRBV28 and TRBJ1-5; 7 nucleotides agree with TRBD1. J lost 0 bases, V lost 2 bases, and 1 base had no gene match. The CDR3 length is 15 residues. Germline CDR1 MDHEN, CDR2 SYDVKM. The CDR3 protein is CASSLQGGSNQPQHF. DNA for the CDR3: TGTGCCAGCAGTTTACAGGGGGGTAGCAATCAGCCCCAGCATTTT.

The CDR3 loop is CASSQDQQGAGYTF. In DNA form, the CDR3 reads TGTGCCAGCAGCCAAGATCAGCAGGGGGCTGGCTACACCTTC. This sequence joins TRBV4-2 and TRBJ1-2; 8 bases match TRBD1. CDR1 and CDR2 (germline): LGHNA, YNFKEQ. J lost 7 bases, V lost 0 bases, and 4 bases had no gene match. This CDR3 is built from 14 residues.

This clone occurred a few times. V gene TRBV5-6 combines with J gene TRBJ2-3; D remains unclear. Between the trimmed V and J ends, which lost 4 bases and 5 bases, there was a span of 8 bases. This CDR3 has 12 residues. Germline-derived CDR1 and CDR2 are SGHDT and YYEEEE. The CDR3 sequence is CASSPVGDTQYF. Here the CDR3 DNA reads TGTGCCAGCAGCCCTGTCGGAGATACGCAGTATTTT.

The rearrangement joins TRBV5-1 to TRBJ1-1; D perhaps matches TRBD1 (5 bases). Germline V gene lookup returns CDR1 SGHRS and CDR2 YFSETQ. The CDR3 covers 14 residues. The V end was cut by 5 bases, the J end by 1 base, with 12 bases between. CDR3 in amino acids: CASRGGVTNTEAFF. The DNA for the CDR3 is TGCGCCAGCAGGGGGGGTGTGACGAACACTGAAGCTTTCTTT.

This clone has a handful of counts. The chain combines TRBV4-1 with TRBJ1-4, with TRBD1 identical over 7 bases. J was trimmed by 3 bases and V by 2 bases; bases with no gene match: 3. The CDR3 spans 15 residues. Germline V CDR1 and CDR2: MGHRA, YSYEKL. This CDR3 is CASSQNRGANEKLFF. The CDR3 DNA reads TGCGCCAGCAGCCAAAACAGGGGTGCTAATGAAAAACTGTTTTTT.

CDR3 loop: CASSAGQNNSPLHF. CDR3 nucleotides: TGCGCCAGCAGTGCCGGACAAAATAATTCACCCCTCCACTTT. The chain couples TRBV10-1 to TRBJ1-6; tentative D call: TRBD1 (5 bases). Germline CDR1 is WNHNN and CDR2 is SYGVQD (reference sequence). The CDR3 covers 14 residues. The ends were cut back, 4 bases at V and 5 bases at J, with 9 bases in the middle.

The rearrangement links TRBV7-9 to TRBJ1-1; no clear D. The CDR3 is made up of 14 amino acids. V was cut by 7 bases and J by 8 bases, with 20 bases left in between. CDR1 and CDR2 (germline): SEHNR, FQNEAQ (reference sequence). In nucleotides, the CDR3 is TGTGCCAGCACTCGAATGAGTTTGACACCCGAAGCTTTCTTT. The encoded protein is CASTRMSLTPEAFF.

This clone was seen many times. V is TRBV5-1 and J is TRBJ2-3; TRBD2 is a possible D gene (5 bases). This CDR3 has 12 residues. Germline lookup yields CDR1 SGHRS and CDR2 YFSETQ. Trimming stripped 4 bases from V and 7 bases from J, with 10 bases between. The CDR3 reads CASSPPGNTQYF. The DNA for the CDR3 is TGCGCCAGCAGCCCCCCCGGGAATACGCAGTATTTT.

This clone was counted only a few times. The CDR3 DNA is TGCAGCGTCGTTATATTGCCAGGGGGAGGCACTGAAGCTTTCTTT. It specifies CSVVILPGGGTEAFF. The V gene is TRBV29-1, the J gene TRBJ1-1; 7 bases map to TRBD1. Germline trimming cut 6 bases from V and 4 bases from J; bases unmatched to any gene: 14. Germline CDR1 reads SQVTM; CDR2 reads ANQGSEA. CDR3 length equals 15 residues.

The V call is TRBV7-6, the J call TRBJ2-7, with 12 bases matching TRBD1. CDR3 size: 15 residues. The V gene's germline CDR1 is SGHVS and CDR2 FNYEAQ. J gave up 2 bases and V 5 bases, and 4 bases lay outside the gene matches. The CDR3 spells CASSMGQGAPYEQYF. CDR3 bases: TGTGCCAGCAGCATGGGACAGGGGGCACCCTACGAGCAGTACTTC.

The rearrangement joins TRBV19 to TRBJ1-6; 7 bases align to TRBD1. Germline V lookup: CDR1 LNHDA, CDR2 SQIVND (reference sequence). J was trimmed by 4 bases and V by 7 bases; bases with no gene match: 4. This CDR3 comprises 14 residues. The CDR3 sequence is CASISGQYNSPLHF. CDR3 DNA sequence: TGTGCCAGTATCTCGGGACAGTATAATTCACCCCTCCACTTT.

This chain joins TRBV28 and TRBJ1-1, with D unresolved. Trimming shortened V by 4 bases and J by 11 bases, and 17 bases separated the two germline ends. The CDR3 extends over 13 amino acids. CDR1 is MDHEN and CDR2 is SYDVKM in the germline V gene. The CDR3 region has the DNA TGTGCCAGCAGTTCGTACATGGGTTTCAGGGCTTTCTTT. Protein sequence: CASSSYMGFRAFF.

The genes are TRBV30 and TRBJ2-2, with a weak D call TRBD1 (6 bases). This CDR3 is built from 15 residues. V dropped 6 bases and J dropped 7 bases, with 21 bases sitting between them. CDR1 and CDR2 (germline): GTSNPN, SVGIG (reference sequence). CDR3 in amino acids: CACRFRDRPVGELFF. In nucleotides, the CDR3 is TGTGCCTGTAGGTTTCGCGACAGGCCGGTCGGGGAGCTGTTTTTT.

The CDR3 region is CASSQAWGLVEMAQYF. As DNA, the CDR3 is TGCGCCAGCAGCCAAGCTTGGGGACTGGTCGAGATGGCCCAGTACTTC. The gene calls are TRBV4-1 and TRBJ2-5; tentative D call: TRBD2 (6 bases). CDR1 and CDR2 from the germline V gene are MGHRA and YSYEKL. V was cut by 1 base and J by 9 bases, with 21 bases left in between. This CDR3 is built from 16 residues.